The subject of this entry is one T cell receptor (beta chain). Its antigen is undetermined. The data were taken from a study of T cell responses to AZD1222 COVID-19 vaccine. Study results and caveats: Most donors were white British, females outnumbered males, and clonal diversity was possibly underestimated. Spike was spanned by vaccine-associated CD4 TCRs, with dominance at 160-218 and 743-854.

Trimming took 3 bases from V and 0 from J, leaving 16 bases between them. The CDR3 is 17 amino acids. CDR1 is SGHNT, CDR2 YYREEE, per germline (reference sequence). Produced via immunoSEQ multiplex PCR; TCRdb's table is partial and in-frame only. Found here are more than 95,000 clones, 88% of them singletons; the top ten hold around 8.4%. The chain uses TRBV5-4 and TRBJ2-4; D perhaps matches TRBD2 (5 bases). The sequencing here drew on peripheral blood, taken on day 0 of AZD1222 vaccination. This receptor was taken from an adult in good health. CDR3 sequence (DNA): TGTGCCAGCAGCTCCGGCCCTAGCATCCTAGCCAAAAACATTCAGTACTTC. Protein product: CASSSGPSILAKNIQYF. Complete variable domain (other parts from reference TRBV5-4 and TRBJ2-4): ETGVTQSPTHLIKTRGQQVTLRCSSQSGHNTVSWYQQALGQGPQFIFQYYREEENGRGNFPPRFSGLQFPNYSSELNVNALELDDSALYLCASSSGPSILAKNIQYFGAGTRLSVL.